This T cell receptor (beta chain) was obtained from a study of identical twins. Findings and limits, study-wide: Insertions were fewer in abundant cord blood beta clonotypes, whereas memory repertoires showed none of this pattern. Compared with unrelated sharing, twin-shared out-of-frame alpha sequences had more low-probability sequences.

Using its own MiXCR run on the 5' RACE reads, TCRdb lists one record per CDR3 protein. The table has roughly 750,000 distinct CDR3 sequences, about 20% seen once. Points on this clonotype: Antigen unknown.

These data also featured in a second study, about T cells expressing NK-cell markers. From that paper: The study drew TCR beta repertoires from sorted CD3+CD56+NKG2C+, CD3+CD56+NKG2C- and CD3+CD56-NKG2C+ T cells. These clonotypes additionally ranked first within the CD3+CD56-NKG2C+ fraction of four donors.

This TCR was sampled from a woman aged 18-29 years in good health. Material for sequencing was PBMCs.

For the CDR3, the DNA is TGTGCCAGCAGCTCAAACCAGGGGTACCAAGAGACCCAGTACTTC. This codes for CASSSNQGYQETQYF. The chain links TRBV5-4 to TRBJ2-5, with D possibly TRBD1 on 6 matching bases. This CDR3 region has 15 residues. The V gene lost 3 bases and the J gene lost 0 bases, with 12 bases spanning the gap. The germline V gene has CDR1 SGHNT and CDR2 YYREEE (reference sequence).